What follows is one T cell receptor (beta chain) and its context. The target antigen is unknown. The data are from a study of cytomegalovirus exposure and HLA in healthy donors. General study points: As a later analysis showed, a missense DCLRE1C variant was linked to trimming of TCR beta V- and J-genes. The number of N-insertions in an Asian-associated ancestry cluster was reportedly below the approximately 700-donor mean in a later analysis. Later work showed greater clonal expansion in HLA-associated TCR beta chains than in equally common others. HLA allele associations emerged for roughly 17,000 TCR beta sequences in a later analysis, at 0.05 false discovery rate.

60 Vbeta and 13 Jbeta primers were used in PCR. Data came from immunoSEQ multiplex PCR; TCRdb stores just in-frame clones and leaves some out. This table holds 150,000 or so clones, around 80% found once. Sequencing was done on a sample of PBMCs. The TCR originated in a woman between 50 and 59 years old in good health and CMV-seropositive.

The CDR3 protein is CASSRGLADTDTQYF. CDR3 coding DNA: TGTGCCAGCAGCCGGGGACTAGCGGACACAGATACGCAGTATTTT. The rearrangement joins TRBV5-8 to TRBJ2-3; 11 bases are a match to TRBD2. Trimming cost V 4 bases and J 2 bases; bases outside gene matches: 3. This CDR3 is built from 15 residues. Germline V lookup: CDR1 SGHTS, CDR2 YDEGEE.